This record looks at one TCR beta chain sequence and its context. These data originate in a study of radiation and T cells in renal cell carcinoma. Sequencing was performed with immunoSEQ multiplex PCR; in TCRdb, only in-frame clones are kept and a portion is missing. The table records roughly 82,000 clones, around 89% of them present only once. Time point described: blood 4 weeks post-SBRT, at nephrectomy. The treatment is: 15 Gy SBRT to primary tumor, nephrectomy 4 weeks later. Nephrectomy followed 15 Gy stereotactic body radiation by 4 weeks. This CDR3 is 14 amino acids long. The germline CDR1 and CDR2 sequences are SNHLY and FYNNEI. V lost 7 bases and J lost 0, with 11 bases in between.

This specimen consisted of blood, obtained from a patient whose treatment included radiotherapy and nephrectomy. The chain joins TRBV2 to TRBJ2-3; D not resolved. The source of this sequence is a woman in her sixties or seventies with renal cell carcinoma. CDR3 bases: TGTGCCAGCAACCCTGGTCCTAGCACAGATACGCAGTATTTT. Protein product: CASNPGPSTDTQYF. The full variable domain, with the rest looked up from reference TRBV2 and TRBJ2-3, is EPEVTQTPSHQVTQMGQEVILRCVPISNHLYFYWYRQILGQKVEFLVSFYNNEISEKSEIFDDQFSVERPDGSNFTLKIRSTKLEDSAMYFCASNPGPSTDTQYFGPGTRLTVL.